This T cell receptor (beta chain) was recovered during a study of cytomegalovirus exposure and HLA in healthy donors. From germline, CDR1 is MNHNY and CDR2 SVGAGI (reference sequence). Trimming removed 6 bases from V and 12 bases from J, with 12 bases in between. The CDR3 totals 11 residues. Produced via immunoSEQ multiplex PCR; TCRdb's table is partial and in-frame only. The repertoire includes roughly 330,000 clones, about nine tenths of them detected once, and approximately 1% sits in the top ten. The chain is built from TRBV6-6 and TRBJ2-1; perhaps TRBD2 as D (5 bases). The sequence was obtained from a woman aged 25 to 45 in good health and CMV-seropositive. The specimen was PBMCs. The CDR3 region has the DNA TGTGCCAGCAGCCCCGGGATTCCGCAGTTCTTC. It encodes CASSPGIPQFF.